The 2 T cell receptor beta chains below all came from one sample that was sequenced in a study of T cell responses to AZD1222 COVID-19 vaccine. Assay used: immunoSEQ multiplex PCR; TCRdb lists only in-frame clones, some missing. The table includes tens of thousands of clones, around nine tenths detected once. The specimen was peripheral blood, collected 28 days after the second AZD1222 dose. These receptors came from an adult who received the AZD1222 COVID-19 vaccine.

The gene calls are TRBV6-5 and TRBJ1-2; possible D gene TRBD1, 5 bases. The germline V and J ends were trimmed by 3 bases and 4 bases, with 12 bases remaining between them. The CDR3 totals 14 residues. Germline lookup yields CDR1 MNHEY and CDR2 SVGAGI. The chain's CDR3 is CASSYRGSSYGYTF. As DNA, the CDR3 is TGTGCCAGCAGTTATCGGGGGTCGAGCTATGGCTACACCTTC.

A word on this clone: Within the sample, other DNA sequences also encode this same CDR3. This chain connects TRBV18 to TRBJ2-1; TRBD2 matches at 8 bases. The CDR3 runs to 14 residues. V lost 0 bases, J lost 5 bases, and 0 bases stayed unmatched. Germline V gene lookup returns CDR1 KGHSH and CDR2 LQKENI. The CDR3 region has the DNA TGTGCCAGCTCACCACCAGCGGGGGACAATGAGCAGTTCTTC. Protein product: CASSPPAGDNEQFF.